The 24 T cell receptor beta chains presented below share a single source sample, sequenced in a study of cytomegalovirus exposure and HLA in healthy donors. Use of 60 Vbeta and 13 Jbeta primers characterized the PCR. Method: immunoSEQ multiplex PCR; TCRdb's copy keeps in-frame clones and lacks some. Of 100,000 to 150,000 clones in the sample, around 74% were seen once. Source material: PBMCs. The receptor source for this set is a male donor in good health and CMV-seronegative.

The chain combines TRBV7-2 with TRBJ2-1; TRBD2 matches 7 bases. The CDR3 loop spans 13 amino acids. Germline-derived CDR1 and CDR2 are SGHTA and FQGNSA. The junction had 6 bases not matched to a gene; V was cut back by 6 bases and J by 7 bases. CDR3 amino acids: CASRPSGMNEQFF. CDR3 coding DNA: TGTGCCAGCAGGCCGAGCGGGATGAATGAGCAGTTCTTC.

V and J are TRBV10-3 and TRBJ2-5, with D perhaps matching TRBD1 (5 bases). Germline V gene sequence: CDR1 ENHRY, CDR2 SYGVKD. V was cut by 8 bases and J by 4 bases, with 17 bases left in between. This CDR3 spans 14 amino acids. The CDR3 bases are TGTGCCATCTCAAGTCAGGGTGGGGCAGAGACCCAGTACTTC. Translating gives CAISSQGGAETQYF.

The genes are TRBV15 and TRBJ1-6; TRBD1 matches at 8 bases. This CDR3 contains 14 residues. CDR1 and CDR2 (germline): LNHNV, YYDKDF (reference sequence). The V and J ends lost 8 bases and 5 bases, in that order; junction bases with no gene match: 5. CDR3 residues: CATAGTGHNSPLHF. CDR3 DNA sequence: TGTGCCACCGCCGGGACAGGTCATAATTCACCCCTCCACTTT.

The chain combines TRBV7-6 with TRBJ2-1; TRBD2 aligns across 16 bases. Trimming took 5 bases from V and 6 from J; bases not matched to a gene: 4. Looked up from germline, CDR1 is SGHVS and CDR2 is FNYEAQ. The CDR3 covers 16 residues. CDR3 bases: TGTGCCAGCAGCCCCGGGACTAGCGGGGGGGCCAATGAGCAGTTCTTC. It codes for CASSPGTSGGANEQFF.

The rearrangement links TRBV19 to TRBJ1-1; 7 nucleotides match TRBD1. The germline gives CDR1 LNHDA, CDR2 SQIVND (reference sequence). With 5 bases clipped from V and 5 bases from J, the junction kept 8 bases outside the gene matches. The CDR3 loop spans 14 amino acids. The CDR3 sequence: CASSFQGGSTEAFF. The DNA of the CDR3 is TGTGCCAGTAGTTTTCAGGGGGGCAGTACTGAAGCTTTCTTT.

Worth noting for this clone: One junction end disagrees with the germline gene, perhaps due to a read error. The rearrangement uses TRBV2 and TRBJ1-5; no clear D gene. This CDR3 is built from 15 residues. Germline V gives CDR1 SNHLY, CDR2 FYNNEI. CDR3 DNA sequence: TGTGCCAGCAGTGAAAGCAGAGTTAGCGATCAGCCCCAGCATTTT. Residues: CASSESRVSDQPQHF.

This chain connects TRBV7-8 to TRBJ1-1, with a possible D match to TRBD1 (5 bases). The V gene lost 5 bases and the J gene lost 0 bases, with 10 bases spanning the gap. Germline loops: CDR1 SGHVS, CDR2 FQNEAQ. The length of the CDR3 is 14 residues. The CDR3 nucleotides read TGTGCCAGCAGCCTGGGGGGGATGAACACTGAAGCTTTCTTT. Translation gives CASSLGGMNTEAFF.

The chain joins TRBV29-1 to TRBJ1-1; no clear D. The V gene's germline CDR1 is SQVTM and CDR2 ANQGSEA. V was shortened by 6 bases and J by 0 bases, with 8 bases between the two germline ends. The CDR3 has 12 residues. The CDR3 region is CSVEAMNTEAFF. DNA of the CDR3: TGCAGCGTAGAGGCGATGAACACTGAAGCTTTCTTT.

This chain uses TRBV4-1 with TRBJ2-2; D call uncertain. The germline V gene has CDR1 MGHRA and CDR2 YSYEKL. The CDR3 has 15 amino acids. V lost 0 bases to trimming and J lost 6 bases, with 11 bases between them. CDR3 nucleotides: TGCGCCAGCAGCCAAGATTCCGATGCGGCCGGGGAGCTGTTTTTT. As protein: CASSQDSDAAGELFF.

As concerns this clone: Compared with germline, one end of the junction differs, possibly owing to a read error. The identical CDR3 is also encoded by other nucleotide sequences in the sample. V and J are TRBV2 and TRBJ2-2, with 12 bases that match TRBD1. CDR1 and CDR2 from the germline V gene are SNHLY and FYNNEI. CDR3 length: 19 residues. The chain's CDR3 is CASSDYGTGGRVSTGELFF. CDR3 nucleotide sequence: TGTGCCAGCAGTGACTATGGGACAGGGGGCCGGGTGAGCACCGGGGAACTGTTTTTT.

The chain carries TRBV27 and TRBJ2-2; 7 bases line up with TRBD2. After removal of 4 bases from V and 6 bases from J, the junction contained 14 bases not matched to a gene. Germline lookup yields CDR1 MNHEY and CDR2 SMNVEV (reference sequence). This CDR3 spans 17 amino acids. CDR3 nucleotides: TGTGCCAGCAGTTCACCCTCGGGGAGGGGATGGGCCGGGGAGCTGTTTTTT. Amino acids: CASSSPSGRGWAGELFF.

The table lists this clone with a count of one. The J gene is TRBJ2-1, the V gene TRBV18; D not certain. Per germline, CDR1 KGHSH and CDR2 LQKENI. The CDR3 sequence is 18 residues long. The germline V and J ends were trimmed by 3 bases and 3 bases, with 21 bases remaining between them. Here the CDR3 DNA reads TGTGCCAGCTCACCTGGCCGGGTCCCCCTCCCGTTCTACAATGAGCAGTTCTTC. It encodes CASSPGRVPLPFYNEQFF.

This clone was counted only a few times. J is TRBJ2-1 and V is TRBV12-5, with 7 bases that match TRBD1. V dropped 5 bases and J dropped 4; count of bases not matched to a gene: 5. Looked up from germline, CDR1 is LGHNT and CDR2 is FRNRAP. The CDR3 is 14 residues long. The CDR3: CASGPGDRYNEQFF. CDR3 bases: TGTGCTAGTGGTCCCGGGGACAGATACAATGAGCAGTTCTTC.

This chain connects TRBV7-9 to TRBJ1-3; tentatively, D is TRBD1 (5 bases). V was pared by 1 base and J by 0 bases, with 10 bases between. The germline V gene has CDR1 SEHNR and CDR2 FQNEAQ (reference sequence). This CDR3 is 16 amino acids long. The CDR3 here is CASSLVGARSGNTIYF. In nucleotides, the CDR3 is TGTGCCAGCAGCTTAGTAGGGGCTCGCTCTGGAAACACCATATATTTT. The variable domain in full, completed from reference TRBV7-9 and TRBJ1-3, reads DTGVSQNPRHKITKRGQNVTFRCDPISEHNRLYWYRQTLGQGPEFLTYFQNEAQLEKSRLLSDRFSAERPKGSFSTLEIQRTEQGDSAMYLCASSLVGARSGNTIYFGEGSWLTVV.

Notes on this clone: The CDR3 does not close with the conserved phenylalanine or tryptophan, likely indicating a read error. This chain connects TRBV4-3 to TRBJ1-5; the match to TRBD1 covers 7 bases. V was pared by 4 bases and J by 2 bases, with 5 bases of the junction left unmatched. The germline CDR1 and CDR2 sequences are LGHNA and YSLEER. This CDR3 region has 15 residues. Written as DNA, the CDR3 is TGCGCCAGCAGCCGAATAGGGGGCCGCAATCAGCCCCAGCATCTT. It yields the protein CASSRIGGRNQPQHL.

The chain combines TRBV7-4 with TRBJ1-4; tentatively, D is TRBD1 (6 bases). This CDR3 contains 15 residues. Germline CDR1 reads SGHVT; CDR2 reads SQSDAQ. V was shortened by 5 bases and J by 5 bases, with 15 bases between the two germline ends. CDR3 in DNA: TGTGCCAGCAGCCCACGGACAGCCCGAAATGAAAAACTGTTTTTT. Protein: CASSPRTARNEKLFF.

This clone came up a few times. The chain joins TRBV9 to TRBJ1-4; possibly TRBD1 for D (6 bases). The V end lost 4 bases, the J end lost 0 bases, and 16 bases lay between the germline ends. The CDR3 sequence is 17 residues long. Germline values: CDR1 SGDLS, CDR2 YYNGEE. The CDR3: CASSPRGRTATNEKLFF. CDR3 coding DNA: TGTGCCAGCAGCCCACGGGGACGGACAGCAACTAATGAAAAACTGTTTTTT.

The chain links TRBV5-6 to TRBJ1-5; 7 positions match TRBD1. The J segment lost 7 bases and the V segment lost 4 bases, leaving 11 bases of the junction unmatched. CDR3 length: 15 amino acids. Germline lookup yields CDR1 SGHDT and CDR2 YYEEEE. Here the CDR3 reads CASSPRAGGKQPQHF. The CDR3 region has the DNA TGTGCCAGCAGCCCCAGGGCAGGGGGAAAACAGCCCCAGCATTTT.

The V gene is TRBV7-9, the J gene TRBJ2-7; D might be TRBD1 (5 bases). Germline values: CDR1 SEHNR, CDR2 FQNEAQ (reference sequence). CDR3 length equals 15 residues. V was clipped by 1 base and J by 3 bases, with 13 bases between them. For the CDR3, the DNA is TGTGCCAGCAGCTTAGGGACACCCAAAGACTACGAGCAGTACTTC. The encoded protein is CASSLGTPKDYEQYF.

This clone was detected only a few times. The rearrangement joins TRBV30 to TRBJ1-2; D might be TRBD1 (6 bases). The V gene's germline CDR1 is GTSNPN and CDR2 SVGIG (reference sequence). The CDR3 is made up of 13 amino acids. Trimming took 8 bases from V and 0 from J, leaving 13 bases between them. The CDR3 DNA sequence: TGTGCCGGTCGGGGGGCCCCTAACTATGGCTACACCTTC. It encodes CAGRGAPNYGYTF.

The chain employs TRBV7-8 and TRBJ2-1; 11 bases fit TRBD2. This CDR3 has 16 residues. The trim removed 5 bases at V and 0 bases at J, leaving 3 bases unmatched. Germline V gene lookup returns CDR1 SGHVS and CDR2 FQNEAQ. The CDR3 spells CASSVGTSGSYNEQFF. The CDR3 DNA follows: TGTGCCAGCAGCGTAGGGACTAGCGGCTCCTACAATGAGCAGTTCTTC.

This chain connects TRBV4-1 to TRBJ1-1, with TRBD1 matching 8 bases. CDR1 MGHRA and CDR2 YSYEKL come from the germline V gene. The CDR3 has 16 residues. J lost 5 bases, V lost 0 bases, and 8 bases had no gene match. CDR3 nucleotides: TGCGCCAGCAGCCAAGAACCTCAGGGGGCTTTGACTGAAGCTTTCTTT. Residues: CASSQEPQGALTEAFF.

DNA of the CDR3: TGTGCCAGCAGCACCTTAGCGGGGGCCTCCTACGAGCAGTACTTC. It codes for CASSTLAGASYEQYF. The gene calls are TRBV5-4 and TRBJ2-7; 9 bases agree with TRBD2. The CDR3 runs to 15 residues. The junction had 5 bases not matched to a gene; V was cut back by 4 bases and J by 0 bases. Per the germline V gene, CDR1 is SGHNT and CDR2 is YYREEE (reference sequence).

The genes are TRBV19 and TRBJ2-2; a weak D match, TRBD2 (6 bases). Trimming left V 4 bases short and J 4 bases short, with 19 bases between. Germline V gene lookup returns CDR1 LNHDA and CDR2 SQIVND (reference sequence). The CDR3 loop spans 17 amino acids. CDR3 protein: CASSKPSAPSSTGELFF. The CDR3 DNA reads TGTGCCAGTAGTAAACCTAGCGCACCCTCGAGCACCGGGGAGCTGTTTTTT. Together with reference TRBV19 and TRBJ2-2, the CDR3 gives the full variable domain: DGGITQSPKYLFRKEGQNVTLSCEQNLNHDAMYWYRQDPGQGLRLIYYSQIVNDFQKGDIAEGYSVSREKKESFPLTVTSAQKNPTAFYLCASSKPSAPSSTGELFFGEGSRLTVL.